This TCR beta chain is from a study of blood T cells in healthy people across ages. V lost 7 bases to trimming and J lost 3 bases, with 18 bases between them. Per the germline V gene, CDR1 is SQVTM and CDR2 is ANQGSEA. The CDR3 contains 14 residues. This clonotype was seen repeatedly, ten times or more. It was with a sample-barcoded 5' primer and a J-beta primer mix that a second PCR of roughly 7 to 12 cycles was run. CDR3-containing paired-end reads numbering at least 2.5 million came from each sample. TCRdb re-called the 5' RACE reads with MiXCR, one entry per CDR3 protein. The sample lists 800,000 or so distinct CDR3 sequences; 25% were seen once. The data also belong to a second study, concerning T cells of mothers and their children. As that report states: The donor cohort consisted of a few healthy Caucasian mothers and their six children.

Source material: blood. The chain combines TRBV29-1 with TRBJ2-5, with TRBD2 as a possible D gene (5 bases). This TCR was recovered from a boy younger than 18 in good health. Here the CDR3 reads CSGRRDPLKETQYF. CDR3 nucleotide sequence: TGCAGCGGGCGACGGGATCCCCTAAAAGAGACCCAGTACTTC.